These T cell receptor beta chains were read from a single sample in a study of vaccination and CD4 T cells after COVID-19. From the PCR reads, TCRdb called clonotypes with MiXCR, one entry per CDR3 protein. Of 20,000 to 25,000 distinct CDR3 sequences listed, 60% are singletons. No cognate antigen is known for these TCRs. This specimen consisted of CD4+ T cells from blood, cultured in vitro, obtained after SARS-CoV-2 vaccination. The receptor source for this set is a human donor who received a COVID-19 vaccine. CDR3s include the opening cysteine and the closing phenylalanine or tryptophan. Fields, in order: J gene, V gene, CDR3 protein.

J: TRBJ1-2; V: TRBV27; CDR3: CASRLAGAGGYTF
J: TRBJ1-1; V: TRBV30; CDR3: CAWSGRKDTEAFF
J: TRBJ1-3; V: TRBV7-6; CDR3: CASSLAGQGRSDTIYF
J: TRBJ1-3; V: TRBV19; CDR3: CASIDTGLSGNTIYF
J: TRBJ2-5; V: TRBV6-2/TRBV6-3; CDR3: CASSYEKGRQTQYF
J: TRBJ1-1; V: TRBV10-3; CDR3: CAISEVGSGEAFF
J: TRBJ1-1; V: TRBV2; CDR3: CASRIQGENTEAFF
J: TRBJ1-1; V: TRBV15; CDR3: CATSRALNTEAFF
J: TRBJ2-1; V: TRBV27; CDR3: CASGAPGSSYNEQFF
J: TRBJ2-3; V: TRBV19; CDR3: CASSIDSSGPDTQYF
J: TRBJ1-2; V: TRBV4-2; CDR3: CASSQGRPGAGYGYTF
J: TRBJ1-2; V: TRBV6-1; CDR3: CASTRRGAWGYTF
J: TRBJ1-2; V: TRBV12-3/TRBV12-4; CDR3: CASSLMETGAYGYTF
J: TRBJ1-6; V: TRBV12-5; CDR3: CASAGSYNSRLHF
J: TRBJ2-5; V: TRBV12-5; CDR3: CASGLIRGRITQETQYF
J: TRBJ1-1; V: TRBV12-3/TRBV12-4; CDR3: CASSLNMGGVTEAFF
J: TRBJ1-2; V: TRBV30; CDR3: CAWSVTAGRVRGYTF